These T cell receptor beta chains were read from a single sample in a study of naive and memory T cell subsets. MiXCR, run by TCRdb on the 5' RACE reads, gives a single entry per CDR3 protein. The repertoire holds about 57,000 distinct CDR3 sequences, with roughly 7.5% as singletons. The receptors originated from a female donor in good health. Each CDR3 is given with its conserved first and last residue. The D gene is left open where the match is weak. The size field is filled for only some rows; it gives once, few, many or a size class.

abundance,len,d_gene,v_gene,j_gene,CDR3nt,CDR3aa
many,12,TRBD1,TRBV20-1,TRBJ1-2,TGCAGTGCTAAGACAGGGTTTGCAGGCTACACCTTC,CSAKTGFAGYTF
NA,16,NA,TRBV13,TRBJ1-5,TGTGCCAGCAGCTTAGAAGCAGGGCAGTGCAATCAGCCCCAGCATTTT,CASSLEAGQCNQPQHF
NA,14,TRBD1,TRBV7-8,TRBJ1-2,TGTGCCAGCAGCATAGGGGACAGATTCTATGGCTACACCTTC,CASSIGDRFYGYTF
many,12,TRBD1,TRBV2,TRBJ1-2,TGTGCCAGCCTAGGACAGGGAGGTGGCTACACCTTC,CASLGQGGGYTF
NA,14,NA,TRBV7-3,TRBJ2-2,TGTGCCAGCAGCTTACGCTGGAACACCGGGGAGCTGTTTTTT,CASSLRWNTGELFF
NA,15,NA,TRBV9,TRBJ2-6,TGTGCCAGCAGCGTTGTGCTCTCTGGGGCCAACGTCCTGACTTTC,CASSVVLSGANVLTF
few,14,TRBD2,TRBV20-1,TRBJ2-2,TGCAGTGCCACTAGCGGGGGGGACACCGGGGAGCTGTTTTTT,CSATSGGDTGELFF
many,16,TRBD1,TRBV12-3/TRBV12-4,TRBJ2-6,TGTGCCAGCAGCCCGGGACAGGGATCTGGGGCCAACGTCCTGACTTTC,CASSPGQGSGANVLTF
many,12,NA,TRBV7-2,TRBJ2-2,TGTGCCAGCAGCTTAGAGCCCGGGGAGCTGTTTTTT,CASSLEPGELFF
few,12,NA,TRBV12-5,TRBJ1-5,TGTGCTAGTGGTTGGACGACTCAGCCCCAGCATTTT,CASGWTTQPQHF
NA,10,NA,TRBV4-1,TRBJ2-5,TGCGCCAGTCAGTTCCGGGCCCAGTACTTC,CASQFRAQYF
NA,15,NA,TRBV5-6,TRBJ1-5,TGTGCCAGCAGCTTGGCACAGGTCAGCAATCAGCCCCAGCATTTT,CASSLAQVSNQPQHF
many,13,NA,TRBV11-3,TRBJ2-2,TGTGCCAGCAGCTTTCGGTCGAACGGGGAGCTGTTTTTT,CASSFRSNGELFF
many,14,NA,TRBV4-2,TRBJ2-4,TGTGCCAGCAGCCAAGGGGTGGTTGAAAACATTCAGTACTTC,CASSQGVVENIQYF
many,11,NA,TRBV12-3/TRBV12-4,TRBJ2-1,TGTGCCAGCAGCGTTACGTCCCCGCAGTTCTTC,CASSVTSPQFF
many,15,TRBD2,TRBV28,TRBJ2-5,TGTGCCAGCAGTTTAGGGGCCGGGGGGGAAGAGACCCAGTACTTC,CASSLGAGGEETQYF
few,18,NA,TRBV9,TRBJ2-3,TGTGCCAGCAGCGCACCTTCCCATGGTGGGGGAATCACAGATACGCAGTATTTT,CASSAPSHGGGITDTQYF
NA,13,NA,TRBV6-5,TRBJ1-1,TGTGCCAGCAGTTACGAGGTGAACACTGAAGCTTTCTTT,CASSYEVNTEAFF
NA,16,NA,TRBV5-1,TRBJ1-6,TGCGCCAGCAGCTTGGGTCCCTCCTCGGATAATTCACCCCTCCACTTT,CASSLGPSSDNSPLHF
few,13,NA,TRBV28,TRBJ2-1,TGTGCCAGCAGTTTACAGGTTAAAAGGACGCAGTTCTTC,CASSLQVKRTQFF
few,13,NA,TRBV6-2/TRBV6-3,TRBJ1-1,TGTGCCAGCAGTTACGCCAGGGGCCCTGAAGCTTTCTTT,CASSYARGPEAFF
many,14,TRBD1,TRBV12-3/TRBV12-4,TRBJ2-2,TGTGCTGTCGGGACAGGGGGCGCCGGCGGGGAGCTGTTTTTT,CAVGTGGAGGELFF
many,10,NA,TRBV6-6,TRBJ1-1,TGTGCCAGCGGCGGGAGGGAAGCTTTCTTT,CASGGREAFF
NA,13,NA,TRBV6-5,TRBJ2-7,TGTGCCAGCAGTTCAGTTGGTCTTAGGGAGCAGTACTTC,CASSSVGLREQYF